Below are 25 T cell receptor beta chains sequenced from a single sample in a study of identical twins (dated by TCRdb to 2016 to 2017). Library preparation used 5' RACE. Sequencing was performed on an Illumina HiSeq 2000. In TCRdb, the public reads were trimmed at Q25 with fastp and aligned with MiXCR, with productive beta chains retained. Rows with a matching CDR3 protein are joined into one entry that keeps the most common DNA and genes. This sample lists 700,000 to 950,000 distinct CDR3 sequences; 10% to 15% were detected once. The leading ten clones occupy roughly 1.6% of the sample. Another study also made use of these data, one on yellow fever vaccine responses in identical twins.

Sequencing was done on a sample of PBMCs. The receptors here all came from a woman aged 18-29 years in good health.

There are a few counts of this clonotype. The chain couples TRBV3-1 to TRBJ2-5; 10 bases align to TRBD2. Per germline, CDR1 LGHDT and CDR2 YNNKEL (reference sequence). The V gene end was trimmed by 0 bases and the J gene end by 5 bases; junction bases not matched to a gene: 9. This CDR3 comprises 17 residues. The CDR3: CASSQEMALAGWETQYF. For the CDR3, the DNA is TGTGCCAGCAGCCAAGAGATGGCACTAGCGGGGTGGGAGACCCAGTACTTC.

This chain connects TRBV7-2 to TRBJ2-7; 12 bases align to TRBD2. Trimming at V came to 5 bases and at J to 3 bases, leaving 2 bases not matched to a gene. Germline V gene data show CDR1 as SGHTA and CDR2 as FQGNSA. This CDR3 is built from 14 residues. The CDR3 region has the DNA TGTGCCAGCAGCGTACTAGCGGGGGGCTACGAGCAGTACTTC. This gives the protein CASSVLAGGYEQYF.

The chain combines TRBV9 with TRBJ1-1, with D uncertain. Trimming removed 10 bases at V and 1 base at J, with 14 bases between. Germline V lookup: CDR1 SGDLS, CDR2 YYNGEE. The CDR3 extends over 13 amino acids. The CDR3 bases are TGTGCCCGCTGGGAGTCATCGAACACTGAAGCTTTCTTT. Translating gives CARWESSNTEAFF.

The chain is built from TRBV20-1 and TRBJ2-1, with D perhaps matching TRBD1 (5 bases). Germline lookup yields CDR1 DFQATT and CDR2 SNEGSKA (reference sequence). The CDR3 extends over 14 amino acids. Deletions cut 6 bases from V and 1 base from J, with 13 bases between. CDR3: CSAEGVDSYNEQFF. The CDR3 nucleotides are TGCAGTGCGGAAGGGGTGGATTCCTACAATGAGCAGTTCTTC.

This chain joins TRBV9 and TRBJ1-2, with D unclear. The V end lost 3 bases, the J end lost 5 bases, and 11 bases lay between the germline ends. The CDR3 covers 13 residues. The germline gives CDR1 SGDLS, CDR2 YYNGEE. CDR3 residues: CASSATGGYGYTF. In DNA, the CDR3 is TGTGCCAGCAGCGCCACGGGCGGGTATGGCTACACCTTC.

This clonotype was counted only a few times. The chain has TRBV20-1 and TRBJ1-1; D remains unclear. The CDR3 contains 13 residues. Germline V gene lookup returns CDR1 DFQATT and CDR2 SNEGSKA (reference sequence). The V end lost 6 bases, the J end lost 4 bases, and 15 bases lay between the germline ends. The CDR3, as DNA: TGCAGTGCCCACAGAGGCGGAGTCACTGAAGCTTTCTTT. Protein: CSAHRGGVTEAFF.

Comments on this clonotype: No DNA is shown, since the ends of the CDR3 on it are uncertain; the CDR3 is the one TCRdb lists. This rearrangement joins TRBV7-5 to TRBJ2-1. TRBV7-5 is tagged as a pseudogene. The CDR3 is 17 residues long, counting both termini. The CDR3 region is CISVSEAKVDDNNEQFF.

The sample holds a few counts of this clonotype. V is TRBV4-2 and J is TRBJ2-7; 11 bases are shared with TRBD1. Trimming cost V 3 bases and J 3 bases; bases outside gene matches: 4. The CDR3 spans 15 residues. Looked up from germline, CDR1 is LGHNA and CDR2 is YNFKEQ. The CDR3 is CASSQYGTGGYEQYF. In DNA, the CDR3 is TGTGCCAGCAGCCAGTACGGGACAGGGGGCTACGAGCAGTACTTC.

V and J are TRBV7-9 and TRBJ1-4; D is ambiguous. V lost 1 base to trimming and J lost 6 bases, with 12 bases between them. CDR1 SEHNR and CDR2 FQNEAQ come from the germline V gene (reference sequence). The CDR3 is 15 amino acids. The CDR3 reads CASSLEFSVDEKLFF. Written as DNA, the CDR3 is TGTGCCAGCAGCTTAGAATTCTCAGTAGATGAAAAACTGTTTTTT.

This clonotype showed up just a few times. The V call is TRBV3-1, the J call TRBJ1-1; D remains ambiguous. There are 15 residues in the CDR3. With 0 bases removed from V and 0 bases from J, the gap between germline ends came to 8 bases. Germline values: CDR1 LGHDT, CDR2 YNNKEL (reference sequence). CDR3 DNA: TGTGCCAGCAGCCAAGAGCCTCTCCTGAACACTGAAGCTTTCTTT. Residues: CASSQEPLLNTEAFF.

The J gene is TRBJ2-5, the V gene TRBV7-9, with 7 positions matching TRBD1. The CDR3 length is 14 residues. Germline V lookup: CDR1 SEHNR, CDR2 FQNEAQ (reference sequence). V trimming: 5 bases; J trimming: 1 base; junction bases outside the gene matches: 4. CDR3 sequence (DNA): TGTGCCAGCAGCCGGAGACAGGGCCAAGAGACCCAGTACTTC. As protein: CASSRRQGQETQYF.

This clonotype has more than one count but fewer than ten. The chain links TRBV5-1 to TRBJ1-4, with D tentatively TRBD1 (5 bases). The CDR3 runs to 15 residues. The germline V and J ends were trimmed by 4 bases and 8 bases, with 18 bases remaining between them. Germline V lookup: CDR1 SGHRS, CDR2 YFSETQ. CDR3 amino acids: CASSGVTGIGEKLFF. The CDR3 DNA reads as TGCGCCAGCAGCGGAGTAACAGGAATCGGGGAAAAACTGTTTTTT.

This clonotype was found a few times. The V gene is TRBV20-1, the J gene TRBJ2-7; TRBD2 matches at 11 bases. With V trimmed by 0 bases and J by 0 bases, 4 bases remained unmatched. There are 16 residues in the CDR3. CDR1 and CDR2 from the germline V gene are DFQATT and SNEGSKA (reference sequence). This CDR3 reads CSARDPSGRSSYEQYF. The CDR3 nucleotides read TGCAGTGCTAGAGATCCTAGCGGGAGGAGCTCCTACGAGCAGTACTTC.

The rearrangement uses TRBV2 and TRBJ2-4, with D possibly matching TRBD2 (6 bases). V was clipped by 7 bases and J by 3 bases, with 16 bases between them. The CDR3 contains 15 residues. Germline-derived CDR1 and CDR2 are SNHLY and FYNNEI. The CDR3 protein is CASTEGTGGKNIQYF. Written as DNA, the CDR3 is TGTGCCAGCACCGAGGGTACCGGGGGCAAAAACATTCAGTACTTC.

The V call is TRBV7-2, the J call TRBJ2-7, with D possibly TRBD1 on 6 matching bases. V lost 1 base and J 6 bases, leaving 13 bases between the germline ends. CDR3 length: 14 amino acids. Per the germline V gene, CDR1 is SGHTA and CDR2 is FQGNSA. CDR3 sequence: CASSLVSGAGEQYV. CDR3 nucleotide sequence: TGTGCCAGCAGCTTAGTTTCAGGGGCCGGCGAGCAGTACGTC.

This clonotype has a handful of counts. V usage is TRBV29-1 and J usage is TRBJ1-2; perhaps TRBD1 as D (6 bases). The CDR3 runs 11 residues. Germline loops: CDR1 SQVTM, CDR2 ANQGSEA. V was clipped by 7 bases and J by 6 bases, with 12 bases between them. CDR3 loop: CSGRTVDGYTF. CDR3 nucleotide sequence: TGCAGCGGCCGGACAGTAGATGGCTACACCTTC.

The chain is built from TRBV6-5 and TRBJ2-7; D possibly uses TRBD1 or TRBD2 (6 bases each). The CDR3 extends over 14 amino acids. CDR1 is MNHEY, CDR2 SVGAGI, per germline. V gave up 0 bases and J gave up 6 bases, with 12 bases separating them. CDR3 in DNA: TGTGCCAGCAGTTACTCTGGAGGGGGAGGCGAGCAGTACTTC. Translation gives CASSYSGGGGEQYF.

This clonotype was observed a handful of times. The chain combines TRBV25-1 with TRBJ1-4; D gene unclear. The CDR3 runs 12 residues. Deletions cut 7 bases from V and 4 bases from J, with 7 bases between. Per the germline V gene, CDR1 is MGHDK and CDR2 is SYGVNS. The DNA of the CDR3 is TGTGCCAGCAAAGACCGTAATGAAAAACTGTTTTTT. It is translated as CASKDRNEKLFF.

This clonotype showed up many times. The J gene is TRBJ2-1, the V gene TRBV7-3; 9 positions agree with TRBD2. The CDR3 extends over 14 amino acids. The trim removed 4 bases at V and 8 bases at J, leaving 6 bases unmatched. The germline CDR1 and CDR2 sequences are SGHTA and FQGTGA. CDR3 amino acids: CASSSHSGSDEQFF. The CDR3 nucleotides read TGTGCCAGCAGCTCTCATAGCGGGAGTGATGAGCAGTTCTTC.

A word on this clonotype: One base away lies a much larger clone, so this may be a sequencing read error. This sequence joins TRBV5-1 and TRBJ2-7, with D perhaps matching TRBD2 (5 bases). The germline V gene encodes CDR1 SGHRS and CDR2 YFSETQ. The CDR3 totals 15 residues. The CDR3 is CASSLGTGASCEQYV. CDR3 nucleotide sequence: TGCGCCAGCAGCTTGGGGACTGGCGCTTCCTGCGAGCAGTACGTC.

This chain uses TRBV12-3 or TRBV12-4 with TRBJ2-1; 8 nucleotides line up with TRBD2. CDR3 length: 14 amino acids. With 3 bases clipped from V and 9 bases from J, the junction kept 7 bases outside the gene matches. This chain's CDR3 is CASSFGQLAGEQFF. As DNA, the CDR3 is TGTGCCAGCAGTTTTGGTCAGCTAGCGGGTGAGCAGTTCTTC.

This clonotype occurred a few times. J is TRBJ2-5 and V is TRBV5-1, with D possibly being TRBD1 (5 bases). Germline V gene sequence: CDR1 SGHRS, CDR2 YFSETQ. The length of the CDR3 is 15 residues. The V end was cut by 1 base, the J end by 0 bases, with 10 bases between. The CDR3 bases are TGCGCCAGCAGCTTGAGTGGGGCCAACCAAGAGACCCAGTACTTC. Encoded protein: CASSLSGANQETQYF.

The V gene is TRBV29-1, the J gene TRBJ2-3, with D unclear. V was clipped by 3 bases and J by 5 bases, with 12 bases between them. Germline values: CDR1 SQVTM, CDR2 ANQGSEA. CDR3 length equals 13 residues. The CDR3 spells CSVDLSPGDTQYF. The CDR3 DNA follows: TGCAGCGTTGATCTCAGCCCTGGAGATACGCAGTATTTT.

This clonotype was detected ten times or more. In DNA, the CDR3 is TGCGCCAGCAGCGTGGGACTAGCGATGCTCTACAATGAGCAGTTCTTC. Translated, it gives CASSVGLAMLYNEQFF. The V and J genes are TRBV5-1 and TRBJ2-1; 10 bases fit TRBD2. The V segment lost 4 bases and the J segment 3 bases; nucleotides outside the gene matches: 7. CDR1 and CDR2 (germline): SGHRS, YFSETQ. The CDR3 runs 16 residues.

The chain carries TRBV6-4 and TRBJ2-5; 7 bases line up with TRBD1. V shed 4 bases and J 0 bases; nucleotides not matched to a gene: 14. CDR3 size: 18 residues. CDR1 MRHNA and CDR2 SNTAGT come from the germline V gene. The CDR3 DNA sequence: TGTGCCAGCAGTGCCTGCCCTTGGGGACAGCCGTACCAAGAGACCCAGTACTTC. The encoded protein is CASSACPWGQPYQETQYF.